The source of this T cell receptor (beta chain) is a study of shared clonotypes between healthy human individuals. Study at large: Three plates were used per donor for CD4 naive, three for CD4 memory, two for CD8 naive and one for CD8 memory. Points from the study as a whole: Only blood was sampled, and tissue TCR repertoires likely differ from blood ones.

V lost 2 bases and J lost 3, with 10 bases in between. The germline gives CDR1 GTSNPN, CDR2 SVGIG (reference sequence). This CDR3 has 13 amino acids. With respect to this clone: What it recognizes is unknown.

CD8 memory was a combination of CD45RO+ cells and CCR7-negative CD45RA+ TemRA cells. Genomic DNA of every subset was divided equally among multiple immunoSEQ plates. Measured with immunoSEQ multiplex PCR; TCRdb has only the in-frame clones, and not every one. The sample records about 330,000 clones, roughly 91% being singletons. The gene calls are TRBV30 and TRBJ1-2; D unclear. The sequenced sample consisted of memory CD8+ T cells sorted from blood. Documented subset: CD45RO+ cells pooled with CCR7-negative TemRA cells. This clonotype originated in a man aged 18 to 29 in good health. CDR3 in amino acids: CAWSYGVYYGYTF. CDR3 coding DNA: TGTGCCTGGAGTTACGGGGTTTACTATGGCTACACCTTC.